This T cell receptor (beta chain) was identified during a study of regulatory T cells in long-lasting Graves disease. As for time point: newly diagnosed GD, antithyroid drugs for less than 3 months. The authors made the TCR library using RNA they extracted from PBMCs. CDR3 regions were amplified by Arm-PCR using iRepertoire HTBI primers to build TCR beta libraries. TCRdb processed the multiplex PCR reads anew with MiXCR; each CDR3 protein has one entry. The table lists about 540,000 distinct CDR3 sequences, approximately 13% of them singletons. Ten or more counts support this clonotype. These records were also assigned to another study, of T cells in Graves' hyperthyroidism and ophthalmopathy.

This clonotype was obtained from a man aged 30 to 39 with Graves disease. The sample consisted of peripheral blood mononuclear cells (PBMCs), taken at new diagnosis, from a patient treated with antithyroid drugs.

CDR3: CASSLGGLNLYNEQFF. CDR3 bases: TGTGCCAGCAGTTTAGGAGGCCTCAACCTATACAATGAGCAGTTCTTC. The chain carries TRBV27 and TRBJ2-1; D is perhaps TRBD2 (5 bases). The CDR3 is 16 amino acids. CDR1 is MNHEY and CDR2 is SMNVEV in the germline V gene (reference sequence). Trimming cost V 2 bases and J 4 bases, with 15 bases left between them.